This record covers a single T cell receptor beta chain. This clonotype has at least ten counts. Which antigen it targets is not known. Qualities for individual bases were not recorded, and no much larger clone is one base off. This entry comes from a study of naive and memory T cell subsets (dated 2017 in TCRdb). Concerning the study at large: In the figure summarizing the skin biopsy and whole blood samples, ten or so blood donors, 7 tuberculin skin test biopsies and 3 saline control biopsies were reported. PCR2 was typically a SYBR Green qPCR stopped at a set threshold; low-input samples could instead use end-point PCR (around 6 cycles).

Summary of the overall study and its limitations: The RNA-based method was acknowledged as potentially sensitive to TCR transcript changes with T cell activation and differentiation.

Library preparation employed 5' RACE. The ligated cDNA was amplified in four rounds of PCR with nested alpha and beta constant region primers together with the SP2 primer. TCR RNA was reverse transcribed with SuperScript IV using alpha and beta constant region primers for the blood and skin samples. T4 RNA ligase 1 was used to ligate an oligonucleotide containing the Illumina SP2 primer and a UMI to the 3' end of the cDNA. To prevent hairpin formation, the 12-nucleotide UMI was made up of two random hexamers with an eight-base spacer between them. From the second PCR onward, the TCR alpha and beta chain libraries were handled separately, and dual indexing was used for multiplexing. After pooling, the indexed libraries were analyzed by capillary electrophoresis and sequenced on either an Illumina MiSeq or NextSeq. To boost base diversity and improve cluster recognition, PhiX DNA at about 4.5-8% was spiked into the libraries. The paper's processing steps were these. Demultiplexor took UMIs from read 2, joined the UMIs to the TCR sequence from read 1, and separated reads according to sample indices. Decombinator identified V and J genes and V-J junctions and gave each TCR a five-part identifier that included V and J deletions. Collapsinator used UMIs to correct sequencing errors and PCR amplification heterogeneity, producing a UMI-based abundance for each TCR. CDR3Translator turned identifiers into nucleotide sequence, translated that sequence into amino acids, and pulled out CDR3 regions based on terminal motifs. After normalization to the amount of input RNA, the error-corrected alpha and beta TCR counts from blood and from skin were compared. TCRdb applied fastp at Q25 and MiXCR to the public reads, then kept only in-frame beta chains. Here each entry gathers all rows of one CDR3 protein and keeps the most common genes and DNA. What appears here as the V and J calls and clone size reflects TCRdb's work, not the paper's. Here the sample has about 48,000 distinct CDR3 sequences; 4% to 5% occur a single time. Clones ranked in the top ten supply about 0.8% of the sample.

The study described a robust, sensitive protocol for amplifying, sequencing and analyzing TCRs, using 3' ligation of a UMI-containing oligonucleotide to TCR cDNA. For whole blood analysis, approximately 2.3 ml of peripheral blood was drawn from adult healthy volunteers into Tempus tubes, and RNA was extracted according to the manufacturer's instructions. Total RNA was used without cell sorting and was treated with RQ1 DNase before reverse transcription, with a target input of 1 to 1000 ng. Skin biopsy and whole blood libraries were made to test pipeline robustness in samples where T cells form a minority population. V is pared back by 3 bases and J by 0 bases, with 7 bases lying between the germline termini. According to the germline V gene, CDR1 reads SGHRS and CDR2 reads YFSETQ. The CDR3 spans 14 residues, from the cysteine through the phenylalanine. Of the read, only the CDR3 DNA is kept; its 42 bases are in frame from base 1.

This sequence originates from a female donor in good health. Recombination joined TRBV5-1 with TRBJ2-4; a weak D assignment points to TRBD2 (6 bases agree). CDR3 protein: CASSWEVAKNIQYF. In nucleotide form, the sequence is TGCGCCAGCAGCTGGGAGGTAGCCAAAAACATTCAGTACTTC.